A selection of T cell receptor beta chains follows, all from one sample in a study of early T cells in non-severe SARS-CoV-2 infection. TCRdb fed the 5' RACE reads into MiXCR, producing one record per CDR3 protein. The sample lists tens of thousands of distinct CDR3 sequences, about 12% occurring once. Sequenced input: whole blood. The receptors originated from an adult who was a healthcare worker with PCR-confirmed SARS-CoV-2 infection or an uninfected control (not recorded which). CDR3s include the opening cysteine and the closing phenylalanine or tryptophan. The D gene is left open where the match is weak. Only part of the rows carry a size: once, few, many, or a class if the clone is expanded.

CDR3,DNA,D,V,size,J
CASSFTRGPSPLHF,TGTGCCAGCAGCTTTACCAGGGGGCCTTCACCCCTCCACTTT,TRBD1,TRBV7-2,few,TRBJ1-6
CATRARQEYRTKIHNEQFF,TGTGCCACCAGAGCGAGACAAGAGTACAGGACCAAGATTCACAATGAGCAGTTCTTC,.,TRBV24-1,.,TRBJ2-1
CASSLRGGNTGELFF,TGTGCCAGCAGTTTGAGAGGAGGCAACACCGGGGAGCTGTTTTTT,.,TRBV7-3,many,TRBJ2-2
CASRRMGSGANVLTF,TGTGCCAGCAGACGGATGGGATCTGGGGCCAACGTCCTGACTTTC,.,TRBV12-3/TRBV12-4,.,TRBJ2-6
CASSWNSYNEQFF,TGTGCCAGCAGCTGGAACTCCTACAATGAGCAGTTCTTC,.,TRBV7-2,few,TRBJ2-1
CASSLVLAGGNEQFF,TGTGCCAGCAGTTTGGTACTAGCGGGAGGAAATGAGCAGTTCTTC,TRBD2,TRBV6-2/TRBV6-3,many,TRBJ2-1
CASSQVWTSGILYEQYF,TGCGCCAGCAGCCAAGTTTGGACTAGCGGGATCTTGTACGAGCAGTACTTC,TRBD2,TRBV4-1,.,TRBJ2-7
CASSLDRVDQPQHF,TGTGCCAGCAGCCTGGACAGGGTGGATCAGCCCCAGCATTTT,TRBD1,TRBV7-9,many,TRBJ1-5
CASRSLGALYEQYF,TGTGCCAGCAGGTCGCTGGGGGCGCTTTACGAGCAGTACTTC,.,TRBV27,many,TRBJ2-7
CATSATSGKLSASGELFF,TGTGCCACCAGTGCGACTAGCGGGAAATTGTCAGCTTCCGGGGAGCTGTTTTTT,TRBD2,TRBV24-1,many,TRBJ2-2
CASSLSPLGVDTQYF,TGCGCCAGCAGCTTGAGTCCCCTTGGGGTGGATACGCAGTATTTT,.,TRBV5-1,few,TRBJ2-3
CASRVLDTGELFF,TGTGCCAGCAGGGTGTTGGACACCGGGGAGCTGTTTTTT,.,TRBV2,few,TRBJ2-2
CASSLLGGGYGETQYF,TGTGCCAGCAGCCTTCTTGGGGGGGGTTACGGAGAGACCCAGTACTTC,TRBD2,TRBV11-2,many,TRBJ2-5
CASSRERGLYEQYF,TGTGCCAGCAGCCGGGAAAGGGGGCTCTACGAGCAGTACTTC,TRBD1,TRBV4-2,.,TRBJ2-7
CASSLSGSGAGEQYF,TGTGCCAGCAGTTTATCGGGGTCGGGCGCAGGCGAGCAGTACTTC,.,TRBV27,many,TRBJ2-7
CASSLREMYSPLHF,TGTGCCAGCAGTTTGCGAGAGATGTATTCACCCCTCCACTTT,.,TRBV28,few,TRBJ1-6
CASSSVAGLTDTQYF,TGCGCCAGCAGTTCCGTAGCGGGGCTCACAGATACGCAGTATTTT,TRBD2,TRBV5-1,many,TRBJ2-3
CSARTGGEQYF,TGCAGCGCCAGGACAGGGGGCGAGCAGTACTTC,TRBD1,TRBV29-1,.,TRBJ2-7
CASKREFSGETQYF,TGTGCCAGCAAACGGGAGTTTAGTGGAGAGACCCAGTACTTC,.,TRBV2,.,TRBJ2-5
CASSYRQQETQYF,TGTGCCAGCAGCTACCGACAGCAAGAGACCCAGTACTTC,.,TRBV7-9,few,TRBJ2-5
CASSIGPTASYEQYF,TGTGCCAGTAGTATAGGGCCTACCGCCTCCTACGAGCAGTACTTC,.,TRBV19,.,TRBJ2-7
CASSPHRDEKLFF,TGTGCCAGCTCACCTCACAGGGACGAAAAACTGTTTTTT,.,TRBV18,few,TRBJ1-4
CSVVGTGRTDTQYF,TGCAGCGTTGTCGGGACAGGGAGGACAGATACGCAGTATTTT,TRBD1,TRBV29-1,.,TRBJ2-3
CASKTTGLAREQYF,TGTGCCAGCAAAACCACGGGACTAGCGAGGGAGCAGTACTTC,TRBD2,TRBV6-6,few,TRBJ2-7
CASSESGRTNYNEQFF,TGTGCCAGCAGTGAATCCGGCAGGACTAACTACAATGAGCAGTTCTTC,.,TRBV25-1,many,TRBJ2-1
CASSIRTGAAEAFF,TGCGCCAGCAGCATCCGAACGGGGGCCGCTGAAGCTTTCTTT,.,TRBV5-1,few,TRBJ1-1
CASSRSSGAGASYEQYF,TGTGCCAGCAGCCGTTCCTCTGGGGCAGGAGCCTCCTACGAGCAGTACTTC,.,TRBV6-5,many,TRBJ2-7
CASSQDAERREQYF,TGTGCCAGCAGCCAAGATGCAGAACGGCGCGAGCAGTACTTC,.,TRBV4-2,.,TRBJ2-7
CASSWDREETQYF,TGTGCCAGCAGCTGGGACAGGGAAGAGACCCAGTACTTC,TRBD1,TRBV7-8,few,TRBJ2-5
CASSQERSSYEQYF,TGCGCCAGCAGCCAAGAAAGGAGCTCCTACGAGCAGTACTTC,.,TRBV4-1,.,TRBJ2-7
CSTQGAGNTIYF,TGCAGCACACAGGGGGCTGGAAACACCATATATTTT,TRBD1,TRBV29-1,many,TRBJ1-3
CASSPGLAGAGETQYF,TGCGCCAGCAGTCCCGGACTAGCGGGGGCAGGGGAGACCCAGTACTTC,TRBD2,TRBV5-1,few,TRBJ2-5
CASSVADSYEQYF,TGTGCCAGCAGCGTAGCTGACAGCTACGAGCAGTACTTC,.,TRBV9,few,TRBJ2-7
CSARTGVYEQYF,TGCAGTGCTAGGACAGGGGTCTACGAGCAGTACTTC,TRBD1,TRBV20-1,many,TRBJ2-7
CASSLRAGSSYNEQFF,TGTGCCAGCAGCTTAAGAGCGGGGAGCTCCTACAATGAGCAGTTCTTC,TRBD2,TRBV7-2,few,TRBJ2-1
CASSYGDKEYEKLFF,TGTGCCAGCAGTTACGGGGACAAAGAATATGAAAAACTGTTTTTT,.,TRBV6-2/TRBV6-3,.,TRBJ1-4
CATSEHGSGANVLTF,TGTGCCACCAGTGAGCACGGCTCTGGGGCCAACGTCCTGACTTTC,.,TRBV24-1,many,TRBJ2-6
CASSLVTAYGNEQFF,TGTGCCAGCAGCTTAGTTACTGCCTATGGAAATGAGCAGTTCTTC,.,TRBV11-2,.,TRBJ2-1
CASSYGGGRYTEAFF,TGTGCCAGCAGCTACGGCGGGGGGCGCTACACTGAAGCTTTCTTT,.,TRBV7-8,.,TRBJ1-1
CASKGEGNEQYF,TGTGCCAGCAAGGGGGAGGGGAACGAGCAGTACTTC,.,TRBV2,.,TRBJ2-7
CASSYTGEQYF,TGTGCCAGCAGTTACACGGGGGAGCAGTACTTC,.,TRBV6-5,.,TRBJ2-7
CASSYSIEGPGPQHF,TGTGCCAGCAGTTACTCGATTGAAGGACCAGGGCCCCAGCATTTT,.,TRBV6-5,few,TRBJ1-5
CASSPWMSHEQYF,TGTGCCAGCTCACCATGGATGTCCCACGAGCAGTACTTC,.,TRBV18,few,TRBJ2-7
CAISESPGTNGTDTQYF,TGTGCCATCAGTGAGTCGCCTGGGACGAATGGCACAGATACGCAGTATTTT,.,TRBV10-3,many,TRBJ2-3
CASSYWGASGANVLTF,TGTGCCAGCAGTTACTGGGGGGCCTCTGGGGCCAACGTCCTGACTTTC,.,TRBV6-2/TRBV6-3,.,TRBJ2-6
CSASQVPEETQYF,TGCAGTGCTAGTCAAGTCCCGGAAGAGACCCAGTACTTC,.,TRBV20-1,few,TRBJ2-5
CAISDGGVPNEKLFF,TGTGCCATCAGTGATGGTGGGGTACCTAATGAAAAACTGTTTTTT,.,TRBV10-3,many,TRBJ1-4
CASSLTSEPYNEQFF,TGCGCCAGCAGCCTTACTAGCGAGCCCTACAATGAGCAGTTCTTC,TRBD2,TRBV4-1,many,TRBJ2-1
CASRPTVNTEAFF,TGTGCCAGCAGACCTACAGTGAACACTGAAGCTTTCTTT,.,TRBV6-1,.,TRBJ1-1
CASSPFSDQPQHF,TGTGCCAGCTCACCTTTTTCCGACCAGCCCCAGCATTTT,.,TRBV18,few,TRBJ1-5
CASSLTTPYNEQFF,TGTGCCAGCAGCTTAACTACCCCCTACAATGAGCAGTTCTTC,.,TRBV11-2,many,TRBJ2-1
CASSGTSGAAYEQYF,TGTGCCAGCAGCGGGACTAGCGGGGCCGCCTACGAGCAGTACTTC,TRBD2,TRBV7-2,.,TRBJ2-7
CASSSILGNTEAFF,TGTGCCAGCAGCTCTATCTTGGGGAACACTGAAGCTTTCTTT,.,TRBV5-4,.,TRBJ1-1
CASSLHRGRETQYF,TGTGCCAGCAGCTTACACAGGGGAAGGGAGACCCAGTACTTC,TRBD1,TRBV11-2,many,TRBJ2-5
CASSKVLDKTTPFF,TGTGCCAGCAGCAAAGTTCTGGACAAGACCACCCCGTTCTTC,.,TRBV21-1,few,TRBJ2-1